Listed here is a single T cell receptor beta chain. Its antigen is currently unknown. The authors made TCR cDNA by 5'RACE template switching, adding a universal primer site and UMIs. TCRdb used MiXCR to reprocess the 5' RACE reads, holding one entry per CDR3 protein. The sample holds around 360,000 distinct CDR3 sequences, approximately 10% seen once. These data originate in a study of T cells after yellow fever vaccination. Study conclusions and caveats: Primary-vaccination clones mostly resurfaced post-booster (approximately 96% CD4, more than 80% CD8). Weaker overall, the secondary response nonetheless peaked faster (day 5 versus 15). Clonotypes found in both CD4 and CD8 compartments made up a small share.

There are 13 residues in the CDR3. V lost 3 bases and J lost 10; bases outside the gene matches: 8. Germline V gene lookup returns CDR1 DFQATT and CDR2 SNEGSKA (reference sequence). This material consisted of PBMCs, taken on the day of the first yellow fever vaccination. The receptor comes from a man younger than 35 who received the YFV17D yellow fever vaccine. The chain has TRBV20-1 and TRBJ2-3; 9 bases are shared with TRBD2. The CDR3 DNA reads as TGCAGTGCTAGGCCTAGCGGGGAACTCCCGCAGTATTTT. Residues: CSARPSGELPQYF.